These 5 T cell receptor beta chains share one sample of origin, sequenced in a study of response to subunit inactivated influenza vaccine. From the RT-PCR reads, TCRdb called clonotypes with MiXCR, one entry per CDR3 protein. Among about 540,000 distinct CDR3 sequences, approximately 20% were seen once, and the ten largest hold approximately 3%. These data were also reused for a study on T cells expressing NK-cell markers. In that study: Researchers built TCR beta cDNA using 5'RACE template switching with UMIs.

The sample was CD4+ T cells sorted from PBMCs, taken less than 13 days after vaccination. Every receptor here comes from a man in his fifties or sixties who received an inactivated influenza vaccine.

The J gene is TRBJ2-1, the V gene TRBV5-1; D might be TRBD1 (5 bases). The CDR3 contains 15 residues. Germline V lookup: CDR1 SGHRS, CDR2 YFSETQ. Between the trimmed V and J ends, which lost 0 bases and 3 bases, there was a span of 10 bases. For the CDR3, the DNA is TGCGCCAGCAGCTTGGAGACAGTAGTCTACAATGAGCAGTTCTTC. Amino acid sequence: CASSLETVVYNEQFF. Drawing the rest from reference TRBV5-1 and TRBJ2-1, the complete variable domain is KAGVTQTPRYLIKTRGQQVTLSCSPISGHRSVSWYQQTPGQGLQFLFEYFSETQRNKGNFPGRFSGRQFSNSRSEMNVSTLELGDSALYLCASSLETVVYNEQFFGPGTRLTVL.

The rearrangement uses TRBV20-1 and TRBJ1-4; possibly TRBD1 for D (6 bases). The V end lost 4 bases, the J end lost 12 bases, and 18 bases lay between the germline ends. The V gene's germline CDR1 is DFQATT and CDR2 SNEGSKA (reference sequence). This CDR3 contains 13 residues. The CDR3 bases are TGCAGTGCTACCTACGGGCGGGACACCGAACTGTTTTTT. Protein sequence: CSATYGRDTELFF.

This clonotype has just a few counts. The V gene is TRBV3-1, the J gene TRBJ1-5, with D unclear. Germline lookup yields CDR1 LGHDT and CDR2 YNNKEL (reference sequence). V lost 1 base and J 0 bases, leaving 7 bases between the germline ends. There are 15 residues in the CDR3. The CDR3 bases are TGTGCCAGCAGCCAAGGTCCGAATAGCAATCAGCCCCAGCATTTT. Translation gives CASSQGPNSNQPQHF.

This clonotype was seen only a few times. The rearrangement links TRBV5-1 to TRBJ1-2, with D unclear. The V gene's germline CDR1 is SGHRS and CDR2 YFSETQ. The CDR3 totals 15 residues. V was shortened by 5 bases and J by 6 bases, with 20 bases between the two germline ends. CDR3 loop: CASSREEQSWHGYTF. In nucleotides, the CDR3 is TGCGCCAGCAGTCGGGAAGAACAGTCTTGGCATGGCTACACCTTC.

This chain uses TRBV5-1 with TRBJ2-2, with TRBD2 identical over 13 bases. Germline CDR1 reads SGHRS; CDR2 reads YFSETQ. This CDR3 comprises 17 residues. Trimming at V came to 3 bases and at J to 1 base, leaving 3 bases not matched to a gene. This CDR3 is CASSSGTSGKNTGELFF. In DNA, the CDR3 is TGCGCCAGCAGCTCTGGGACTAGCGGGAAGAACACCGGGGAGCTGTTTTTT. Looking up the rest from reference TRBV5-1 and TRBJ2-2 gives the full variable domain: KAGVTQTPRYLIKTRGQQVTLSCSPISGHRSVSWYQQTPGQGLQFLFEYFSETQRNKGNFPGRFSGRQFSNSRSEMNVSTLELGDSALYLCASSSGTSGKNTGELFFGEGSRLTVL.